Each of the 27 T cell receptor beta chains below was sequenced from the same sample in a study of T cell changes during pregnancy in multiple sclerosis. TCRdb's copy holds only in-frame clones and misses some; the assay was immunoSEQ multiplex PCR. The sample lists about 48,000 clones, just over 85% occurring once. Material: CD4+ T cells from peripheral blood mononuclear cells, obtained in the second trimester of pregnancy. Receptors originate from a female donor with multiple sclerosis, enrolled in a pregnancy study.

This chain connects TRBV28 to TRBJ2-7, with 8 bases that match TRBD2. Trimming cost V 7 bases and J 1 base; bases outside gene matches: 9. Germline CDR1 and CDR2: MDHEN and SYDVKM. This CDR3 spans 15 amino acids. The CDR3 region has the DNA TGTGCCAGCACCCGAATGGTAGCGGGATCCTACGAGCAGTACTTC. Translation: CASTRMVAGSYEQYF.

This sequence joins TRBV11-2 and TRBJ2-5, with TRBD2 matching over 14 bases. This CDR3 region has 17 residues. CDR1 is SGHAT and CDR2 is FQNNGV in the germline V gene. Trimming cost V 5 bases and J 5 bases; bases outside gene matches: 10. The CDR3 here is CASSPGLAGAREETQYF. CDR3 bases: TGTGCCAGCAGCCCGGGACTAGCGGGAGCGAGGGAGGAGACCCAGTACTTC.

This chain joins TRBV14 and TRBJ2-7; D is unresolved. Germline CDR1 SGHDN, CDR2 FVKESK. The CDR3 is made up of 12 amino acids. Trimming left V 4 bases short and J 6 bases short, with 10 bases between. CDR3 nucleotides: TGTGCCAGCAGCCTCCCTCCCGGCGAGCAGTACTTC. Translation: CASSLPPGEQYF.

The chain couples TRBV30 to TRBJ2-1; D is possibly TRBD1 (5 bases). Looked up from germline, CDR1 is GTSNPN and CDR2 is SVGIG (reference sequence). Trimming pared 4 bases from V and 9 bases from J, leaving 10 bases between. The CDR3 extends over 11 amino acids. Written as DNA, the CDR3 is TGTGCCTGGAAAGGGGCCGCTGAGCAGTTCTTC. It codes for CAWKGAAEQFF.

The J gene is TRBJ2-5, the V gene TRBV7-3; TRBD2 agrees at 11 bases. V shed 5 bases and J 5 bases; nucleotides not matched to a gene: 10. Germline V gene lookup returns CDR1 SGHTA and CDR2 FQGTGA. The CDR3 is 16 residues long. CDR3 sequence: CASSPALAGAGETQYF. CDR3 coding DNA: TGTGCCAGCAGCCCGGCACTAGCGGGAGCGGGGGAGACCCAGTACTTC.

This rearrangement joins TRBV11-3 to TRBJ2-3; weak D call: TRBD2 (6 bases). This CDR3 is built from 15 residues. CDR1 is SGHNT, CDR2 YENEEA, per germline. Trimming shortened V by 6 bases and J by 6 bases, and 19 bases separated the two germline ends. The CDR3: CASSSYAGSGDTQYF. The CDR3 DNA follows: TGTGCCAGCAGTTCCTACGCCGGTAGCGGCGATACGCAGTATTTT.

The rearrangement joins TRBV27 to TRBJ2-2; 7 nucleotides align to TRBD2. In germline, CDR1 is MNHEY, CDR2 SMNVEV (reference sequence). V shed 3 bases, J shed 5 bases, and the junction held 9 bases outside the gene matches. The CDR3 covers 16 residues. CDR3 nucleotide sequence: TGTGCCAGCAGTTTGCTAGGCGGGAGTTTAACCGGGGAGCTGTTTTTT. It translates to CASSLLGGSLTGELFF.

V usage is TRBV27 and J usage is TRBJ2-6, with TRBD2 identical over 9 bases. Trimming at V came to 5 bases and at J to 0 bases, leaving 5 bases not matched to a gene. This CDR3 spans 17 amino acids. Germline loops: CDR1 MNHEY, CDR2 SMNVEV (reference sequence). The CDR3 region is CASSLLAGPSGANVLTF. In DNA form, the CDR3 reads TGTGCCAGCAGTCTTCTAGCGGGGCCCTCTGGGGCCAACGTCCTGACTTTC.

A single count supports this clone. This chain joins TRBV6-1 and TRBJ1-5; 7 nucleotides match TRBD1. Trimming cost V 8 bases and J 6 bases; bases outside gene matches: 10. This CDR3 comprises 14 residues. Germline lookup yields CDR1 MNHNS and CDR2 SASEGT. CDR3 protein: CASSRQGEGQPQHF. CDR3 nucleotides: TGTGCCAGCTCGAGACAGGGAGAGGGTCAGCCCCAGCATTTT.

This clone was found once. The junction differs from germline at one of its ends, possibly a read error. The chain has TRBV7-7 and TRBJ1-3; a possible D gene is TRBD1 (5 bases). This CDR3 spans 17 amino acids. Germline V lookup: CDR1 SSHAT, CDR2 FNYEAQ (reference sequence). The DNA for the CDR3 is TGTGCTAGCAGCTTAGCCCCCAAGGGGTCCTCTGGAAACACCATATATTTT. As protein: CASSLAPKGSSGNTIYF.

This chain joins TRBV4-2 and TRBJ2-3; possibly TRBD2 for D (6 bases). Germline CDR1 and CDR2: LGHNA and YNFKEQ. This CDR3 region has 14 residues. Trimming took off 4 bases at V and 3 bases at J, with 11 bases between the two ends. This CDR3 reads CASSPSEGTDTQYF. CDR3 sequence (DNA): TGTGCCAGCAGCCCTAGCGAGGGTACAGATACGCAGTATTTT.

The rearrangement links TRBV23-1 to TRBJ2-7, with 8 bases that match TRBD1. TRBV23-1 is known as an ORF, though its function is uncertain. The V segment lost 3 bases and the J segment 0 bases; nucleotides outside the gene matches: 16. CDR3 length: 19 residues. The CDR3 is CASSHPSTGAFPSSYEQYF. Written as DNA, the CDR3 is TGCGCCAGCAGTCACCCTTCGACAGGGGCCTTCCCGAGCTCCTACGAGCAGTACTTC.

The CDR3: CASGPGLHSYEQYF. The DNA for the CDR3 is TGTGCCAGTGGGCCCGGACTCCACTCCTACGAGCAGTACTTC. V and J are TRBV19 and TRBJ2-7, with a tentative D call TRBD2 (5 bases). This CDR3 region has 14 residues. Germline CDR1 and CDR2: LNHDA and SQIVND (reference sequence). Trimming pared 8 bases from V and 0 bases from J, leaving 14 bases between.

The V and J genes are TRBV7-2 and TRBJ2-7; 10 bases map to TRBD2. This CDR3 has 14 amino acids. CDR1 and CDR2 from the germline V gene are SGHTA and FQGNSA. V dropped 5 bases and J dropped 4; count of bases not matched to a gene: 5. CDR3 in DNA: TGTGCCAGCAGCGCTCTAGCGGGAGCTTACGAGCAGTACTTC. Protein sequence: CASSALAGAYEQYF.

The CDR3 nucleotides read TGTGCCAGCTCACCATCGTTCGAGAACAATGAGCAGTTCTTC. This sequence encodes CASSPSFENNEQFF. This chain uses TRBV18 with TRBJ2-1, with unresolved D. Germline V gives CDR1 KGHSH, CDR2 LQKENI. Trimming cost V 2 bases and J 5 bases, with 10 bases left between them. The CDR3 runs 14 residues.

V usage is TRBV28 and J usage is TRBJ2-5, with D perhaps matching TRBD2 (5 bases). This CDR3 is built from 12 residues. Germline CDR1 MDHEN, CDR2 SYDVKM. The V gene lost 8 bases and the J gene lost 2 bases, with 9 bases spanning the gap. CDR3 amino acids: CASLRGQETQYF. The CDR3 coding sequence is TGTGCCAGCCTTCGGGGACAAGAGACCCAGTACTTC.

The chain is built from TRBV21-1 and TRBJ1-4. TRBV21-1 is listed as a pseudogene. The CDR3 runs 15 residues. In nucleotides, the CDR3 is TGTGCCAGCAGCAAACGCGGAACAACTAATGAAAAACTGTTTTTT. Residues: CASSKRGTTNEKLFF.

The chain uses TRBV5-1 and TRBJ1-1; no reliable D call. With 1 base removed from V and 1 base from J, the gap between germline ends came to 8 bases. Per germline, CDR1 SGHRS and CDR2 YFSETQ. The CDR3 is made up of 14 amino acids. CDR3 in amino acids: CASSLIPGNTEAFF. The DNA for the CDR3 is TGCGCCAGCAGCTTGATTCCGGGGAACACTGAAGCTTTCTTT.

The gene calls are TRBV28 and TRBJ2-4, with unresolved D. The V gene's germline CDR1 is MDHEN and CDR2 SYDVKM. The CDR3 is made up of 13 amino acids. V was clipped by 6 bases and J by 0 bases, with 6 bases between them. The CDR3: CASRAVAKNIQYF. In DNA, the CDR3 is TGTGCCAGCAGGGCGGTAGCCAAAAACATTCAGTACTTC.

The V gene is TRBV2, the J gene TRBJ2-7; D may be TRBD1 (6 bases). Germline assignment: CDR1 SNHLY and CDR2 FYNNEI. This CDR3 is built from 13 residues. Trimming took off 2 bases at V and 9 bases at J, with 14 bases between the two ends. CDR3 region: CASSESAGVGQYF. In DNA form, the CDR3 reads TGTGCCAGCAGTGAAAGCGCAGGGGTGGGGCAGTACTTC.

The chain combines TRBV6-6 with TRBJ1-1; D call uncertain. There are 13 residues in the CDR3. Trimming shortened V by 8 bases and J by 0 bases, and 10 bases separated the two germline ends. Germline lookup yields CDR1 MNHNY and CDR2 SVGAGI (reference sequence). The DNA of the CDR3 is TGTGCCAGCTCGGGGAACCTGAACACTGAAGCTTTCTTT. It encodes CASSGNLNTEAFF.

The chain is built from TRBV19 and TRBJ2-3, with 9 positions matching TRBD1. Looked up from germline, CDR1 is LNHDA and CDR2 is SQIVND (reference sequence). The V and J ends lost 5 bases and 1 base, in that order; junction bases with no gene match: 7. The CDR3 contains 16 residues. CDR3 sequence: CASSSRTGAGTDTQYF. The CDR3 coding sequence is TGTGCCAGTAGTTCCCGGACAGGGGCGGGCACAGATACGCAGTATTTT.

The chain carries TRBV18 and TRBJ1-4; the D is unclear. Germline CDR1 KGHSH, CDR2 LQKENI. The CDR3 runs 17 residues. V was clipped by 3 bases and J by 3 bases, with 17 bases between them. DNA for the CDR3: TGTGCCAGCTCACCCCCGGGGAGGCAGCTGGCTAATGAAAAACTGTTTTTT. It codes for CASSPPGRQLANEKLFF.

The chain carries TRBV19 and TRBJ1-5; no clear D. The CDR3 has 15 amino acids. V dropped 5 bases and J dropped 3 bases, with 14 bases sitting between them. Per the germline V gene, CDR1 is LNHDA and CDR2 is SQIVND (reference sequence). CDR3 DNA sequence: TGTGCCAGTAGTCTTTCTGGGCGTTCCAATCAGCCCCAGCATTTT. The encoded protein is CASSLSGRSNQPQHF.

This chain links TRBV27 with TRBJ2-3; TRBD1 might be the D (5 bases). Looked up from germline, CDR1 is MNHEY and CDR2 is SMNVEV (reference sequence). V lost 5 bases to trimming and J lost 2 bases, with 8 bases between them. The CDR3 runs to 13 residues. CDR3 in DNA: TGTGCCAGCAGTCTGGACAACACAGATACGCAGTATTTT. Translated: CASSLDNTDTQYF.

The chain links TRBV5-1 to TRBJ2-7, with 11 bases that match TRBD2. Trimming at V came to 4 bases and at J to 2 bases, leaving 2 bases not matched to a gene. This CDR3 is built from 14 residues. The germline CDR1 and CDR2 sequences are SGHRS and YFSETQ. The CDR3 bases are TGCGCCAGCAGCATAGCGGGAGGGGCCTACGAGCAGTACTTC. Translating gives CASSIAGGAYEQYF.

Here the CDR3 DNA reads TGTGCCAGCAGCCCTCCCGGGACAGAGAATCAGCCCCAGCATTTT. As protein: CASSPPGTENQPQHF. The J gene is TRBJ1-5, the V gene TRBV7-2; 7 nucleotides align to TRBD1. The CDR3 sequence is 15 residues long. CDR1 is SGHTA, CDR2 FQGNSA, per germline. The V segment lost 5 bases and the J segment 4 bases; nucleotides outside the gene matches: 8.